This paragraph reports one TCR beta chain. The protocol was immunoSEQ multiplex PCR, while the TCRdb copy is restricted to in-frame clones and leaves out a portion. The table has about 1 million clones, roughly 80% seen once; the top ten hold 1.4% to 1.5%. This CDR3 has 14 amino acids. Germline values: CDR1 SEHNR, CDR2 FQNEAQ (reference sequence). The V gene lost 0 bases and the J gene lost 3 bases, with 8 bases spanning the gap. These data are taken from a study of shared clonotypes between healthy human individuals. V is TRBV7-9 and J is TRBJ2-5; D not resolved. The receptor was derived from a young man in good health. Source material: memory CD4+ T cells sorted from blood. Subset given: CD45RA-negative fraction. This CDR3 reads CASSLALVKETQYF. CDR3 nucleotides: TGTGCCAGCAGCTTAGCTTTGGTAAAAGAGACCCAGTACTTC.